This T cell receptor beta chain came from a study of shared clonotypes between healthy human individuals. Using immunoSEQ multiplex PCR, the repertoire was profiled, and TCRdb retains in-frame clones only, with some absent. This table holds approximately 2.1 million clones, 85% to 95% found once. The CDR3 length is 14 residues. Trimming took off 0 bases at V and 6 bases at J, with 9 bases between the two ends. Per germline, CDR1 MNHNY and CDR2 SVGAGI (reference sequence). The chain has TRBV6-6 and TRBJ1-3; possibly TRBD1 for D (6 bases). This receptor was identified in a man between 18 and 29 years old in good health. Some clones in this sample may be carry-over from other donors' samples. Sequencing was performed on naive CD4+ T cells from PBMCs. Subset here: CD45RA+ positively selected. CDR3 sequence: CASSYSTGINTIYF. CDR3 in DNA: TGTGCCAGCAGTTACTCGACAGGAATAAACACCATATATTTT.